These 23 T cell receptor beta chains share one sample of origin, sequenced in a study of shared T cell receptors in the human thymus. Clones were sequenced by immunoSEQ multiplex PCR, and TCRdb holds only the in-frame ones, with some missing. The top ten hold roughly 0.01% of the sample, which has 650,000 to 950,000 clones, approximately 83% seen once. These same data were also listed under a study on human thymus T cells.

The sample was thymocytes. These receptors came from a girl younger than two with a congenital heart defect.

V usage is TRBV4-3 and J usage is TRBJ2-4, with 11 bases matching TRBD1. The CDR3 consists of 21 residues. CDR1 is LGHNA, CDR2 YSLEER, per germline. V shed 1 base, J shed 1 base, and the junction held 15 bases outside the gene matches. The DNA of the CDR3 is TGCGCCAGCAGCCAAGGGCGCGGGACAGGGGGAGCCCCCCGGGCCAAAAACATTCAGTACTTC. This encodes CASSQGRGTGGAPRAKNIQYF.

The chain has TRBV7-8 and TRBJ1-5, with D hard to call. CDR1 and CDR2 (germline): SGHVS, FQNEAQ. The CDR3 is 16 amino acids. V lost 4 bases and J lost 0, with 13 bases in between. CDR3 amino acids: CASSYKQHYSNQPQHF. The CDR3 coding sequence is TGTGCCAGCAGCTACAAACAGCATTATAGCAATCAGCCCCAGCATTTT.

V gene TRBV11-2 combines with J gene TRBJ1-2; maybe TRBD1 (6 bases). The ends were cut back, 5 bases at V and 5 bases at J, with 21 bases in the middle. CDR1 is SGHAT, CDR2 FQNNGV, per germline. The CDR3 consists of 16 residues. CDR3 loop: CASSPIAGGLRYGYTF. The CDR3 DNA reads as TGTGCCAGCAGCCCCATAGCGGGGGGGCTTAGGTATGGCTACACCTTC. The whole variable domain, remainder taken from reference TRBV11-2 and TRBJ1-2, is EAGVAQSPRYKIIEKRQSVAFWCNPISGHATLYWYQQILGQGPKLLIQFQNNGVVDDSQLPKDRFSAERLKGVDSTLKIQPAKLEDSAVYLCASSPIAGGLRYGYTFGSGTRLTVV.

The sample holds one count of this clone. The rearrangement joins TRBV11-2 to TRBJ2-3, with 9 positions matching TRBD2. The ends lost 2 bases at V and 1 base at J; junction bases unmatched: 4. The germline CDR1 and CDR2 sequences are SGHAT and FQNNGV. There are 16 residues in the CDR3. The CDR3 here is CASSLFPSGGTDTQYF. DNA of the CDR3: TGTGCCAGCAGCTTATTTCCTAGCGGGGGCACAGATACGCAGTATTTT.

Here the CDR3 reads CASSQDSLGGQAGTGELFF. For the CDR3, the DNA is TGCGCCAGCAGCCAAGATAGTTTAGGGGGACAGGCGGGTACCGGGGAGCTGTTTTTT. The chain couples TRBV4-3 to TRBJ2-2; TRBD1 matches at 8 bases. V gave up 0 bases and J gave up 5 bases; unmatched junction bases: 14. Germline CDR1 LGHNA, CDR2 YSLEER. The CDR3 sequence is 19 residues long.

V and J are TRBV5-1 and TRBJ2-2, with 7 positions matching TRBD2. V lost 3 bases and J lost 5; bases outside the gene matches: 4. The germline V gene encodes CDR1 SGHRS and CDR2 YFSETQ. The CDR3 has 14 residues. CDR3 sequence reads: CASSWEGRTGELFF. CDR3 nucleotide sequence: TGCGCCAGCAGCTGGGAGGGAAGAACCGGGGAGCTGTTTTTT.

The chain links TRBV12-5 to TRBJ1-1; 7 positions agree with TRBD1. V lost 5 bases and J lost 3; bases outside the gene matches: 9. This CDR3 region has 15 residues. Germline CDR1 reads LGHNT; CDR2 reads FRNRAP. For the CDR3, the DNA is TGTGCTAGTGGTCTCCCGGGACAGACTCACACTGAAGCTTTCTTT. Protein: CASGLPGQTHTEAFF.

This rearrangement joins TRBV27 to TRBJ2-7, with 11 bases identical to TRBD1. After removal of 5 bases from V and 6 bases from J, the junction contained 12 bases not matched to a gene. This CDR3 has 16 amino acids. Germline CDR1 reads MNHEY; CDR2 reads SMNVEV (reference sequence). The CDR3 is CASSPRPGTGGSEQYF. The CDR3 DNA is TGTGCCAGCAGTCCCCGACCCGGGACAGGGGGGAGCGAGCAGTACTTC.

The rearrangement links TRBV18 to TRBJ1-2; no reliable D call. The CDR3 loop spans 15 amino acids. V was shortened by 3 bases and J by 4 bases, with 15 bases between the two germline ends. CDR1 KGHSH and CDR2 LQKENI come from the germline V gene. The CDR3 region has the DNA TGTGCCAGCTCACCGACGGGAGGGTTCATCTATGGCTACACCTTC. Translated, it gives CASSPTGGFIYGYTF.

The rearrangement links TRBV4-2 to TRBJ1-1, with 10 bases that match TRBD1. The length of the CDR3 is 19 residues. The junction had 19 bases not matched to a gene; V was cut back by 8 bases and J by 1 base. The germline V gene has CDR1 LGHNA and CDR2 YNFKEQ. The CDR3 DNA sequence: TGTGCCAGCTGCCCGAGAGACAGGGGGCCGACCGACCGGAACACTGAAGCTTTCTTT. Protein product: CASCPRDRGPTDRNTEAFF.

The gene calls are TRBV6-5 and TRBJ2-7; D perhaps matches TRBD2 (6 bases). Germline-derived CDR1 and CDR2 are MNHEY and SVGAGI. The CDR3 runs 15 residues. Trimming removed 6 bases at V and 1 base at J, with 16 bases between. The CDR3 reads CASSIGWGDSYEQYF. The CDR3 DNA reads TGTGCCAGCAGCATCGGTTGGGGGGATTCCTACGAGCAGTACTTC.

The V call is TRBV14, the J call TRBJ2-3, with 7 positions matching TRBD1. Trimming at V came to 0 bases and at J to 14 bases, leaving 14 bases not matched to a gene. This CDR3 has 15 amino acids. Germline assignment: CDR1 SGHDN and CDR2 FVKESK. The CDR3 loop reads CASSQEGRQGTPGYF. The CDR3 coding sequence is TGTGCCAGCAGCCAAGAGGGGCGACAGGGCACCCCGGGGTATTTT.

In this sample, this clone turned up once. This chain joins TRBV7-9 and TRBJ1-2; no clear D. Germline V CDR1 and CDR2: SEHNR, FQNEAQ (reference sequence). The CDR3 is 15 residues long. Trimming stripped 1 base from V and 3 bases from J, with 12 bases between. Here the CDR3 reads CASSLGAPEDYGYTF. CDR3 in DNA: TGTGCCAGCAGCTTAGGTGCCCCCGAGGACTATGGCTACACCTTC.

DNA for the CDR3: TGCGCCAGCAGCCAAGGGACTAGCGGGGGAGGTCTCGGTGAGCAGTACTTC. This encodes CASSQGTSGGGLGEQYF. This chain joins TRBV4-1 and TRBJ2-7; 13 bases map to TRBD2. V shed 1 base and J 7 bases; nucleotides not matched to a gene: 10. Germline CDR1 reads MGHRA; CDR2 reads YSYEKL. The CDR3 runs to 17 residues.

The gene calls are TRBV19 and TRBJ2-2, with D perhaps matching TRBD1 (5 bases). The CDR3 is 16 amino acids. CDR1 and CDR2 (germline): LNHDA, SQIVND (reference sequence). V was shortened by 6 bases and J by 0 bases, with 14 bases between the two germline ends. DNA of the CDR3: TGTGCCAGTAGATTCTTCCAGGGAACGAACACCGGGGAGCTGTTTTTT. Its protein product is CASRFFQGTNTGELFF.

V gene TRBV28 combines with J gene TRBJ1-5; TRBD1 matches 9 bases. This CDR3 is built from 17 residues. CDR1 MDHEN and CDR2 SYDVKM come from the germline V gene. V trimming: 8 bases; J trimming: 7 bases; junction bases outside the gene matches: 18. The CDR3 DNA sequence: TGTGCCAGCCTCGCGGGGGGACAGGGCCCTTCTGGACAGCCCCAGCATTTT. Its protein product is CASLAGGQGPSGQPQHF.

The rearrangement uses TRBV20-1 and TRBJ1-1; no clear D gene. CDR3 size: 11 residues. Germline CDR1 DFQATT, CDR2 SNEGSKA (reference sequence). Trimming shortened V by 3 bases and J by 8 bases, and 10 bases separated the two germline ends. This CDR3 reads CSARRPKEAFF. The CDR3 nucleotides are TGCAGTGCTAGGCGGCCTAAAGAAGCTTTCTTT.

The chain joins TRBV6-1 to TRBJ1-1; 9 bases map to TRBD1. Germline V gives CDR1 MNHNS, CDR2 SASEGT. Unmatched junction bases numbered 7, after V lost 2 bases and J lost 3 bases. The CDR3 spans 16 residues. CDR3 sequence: CASSELWDRVHTEAFF. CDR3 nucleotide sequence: TGTGCCAGCAGTGAACTATGGGACAGGGTACACACTGAAGCTTTCTTT.

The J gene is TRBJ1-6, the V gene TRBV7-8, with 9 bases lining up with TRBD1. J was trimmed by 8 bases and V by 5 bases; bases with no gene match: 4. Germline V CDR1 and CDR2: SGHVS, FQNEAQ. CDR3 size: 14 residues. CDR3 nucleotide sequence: TGTGCCAGCAGCGCACAGGGGGCGGATTCACCCCTCCACTTT. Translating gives CASSAQGADSPLHF.

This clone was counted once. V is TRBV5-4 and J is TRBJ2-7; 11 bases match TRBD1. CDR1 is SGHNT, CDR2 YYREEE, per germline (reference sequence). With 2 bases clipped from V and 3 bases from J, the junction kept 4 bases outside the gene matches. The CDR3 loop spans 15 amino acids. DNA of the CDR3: TGTGCCAGCAGCTTAGGACAGGGGGCCAACTACGAGCAGTACTTC. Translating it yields CASSLGQGANYEQYF.

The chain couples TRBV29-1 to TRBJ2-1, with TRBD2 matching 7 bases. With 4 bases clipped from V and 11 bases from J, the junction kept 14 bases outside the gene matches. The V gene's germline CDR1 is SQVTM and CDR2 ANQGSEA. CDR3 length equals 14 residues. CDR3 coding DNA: TGCAGCGTTGTAAGCCCCCGTTGCGGGGGAAAGCAGTTCTTC. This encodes CSVVSPRCGGKQFF.

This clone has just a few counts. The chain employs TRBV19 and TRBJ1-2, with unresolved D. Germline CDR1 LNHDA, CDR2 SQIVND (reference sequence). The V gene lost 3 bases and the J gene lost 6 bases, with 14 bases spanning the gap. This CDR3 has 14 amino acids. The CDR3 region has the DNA TGTGCCAGTAGTATTCGGGTGGAGAACCATGGCTACACCTTC. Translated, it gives CASSIRVENHGYTF.

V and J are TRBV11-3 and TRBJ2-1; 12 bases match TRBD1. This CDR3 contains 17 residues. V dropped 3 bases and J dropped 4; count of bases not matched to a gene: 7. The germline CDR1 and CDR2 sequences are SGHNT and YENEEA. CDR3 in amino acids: CASSFRDRGPEYNEQFF. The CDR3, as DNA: TGTGCCAGCAGCTTCCGGGACAGGGGGCCCGAATACAATGAGCAGTTCTTC. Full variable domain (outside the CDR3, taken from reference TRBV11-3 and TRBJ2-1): EAGVVQSPRYKIIEKKQPVAFWCNPISGHNTLYWYLQNLGQGPELLIRYENEEAVDDSQLPKDRFSAERLKGVDSTLKIQPAELGDSAVYLCASSFRDRGPEYNEQFFGPGTRLTVL.